Sequencing of this TCR beta chain was carried out in a study of regulatory T cells in long-lasting Graves disease. With regard to this clonotype: One junction end does not reproduce the germline sequence, and a read error may be involved.

The sample's time point: newly diagnosed GD, antithyroid drugs for less than 3 months. Isolated PBMC RNA provided the starting material for the TCR library. CDR3 length: 15 residues. CDR1 is SGHTS and CDR2 is YDEGEE in the germline V gene. The authors built TCR beta libraries using iRepertoire HTBI primers and Arm-PCR of CDR3 regions. TCRdb analysed the multiplex PCR reads with MiXCR anew, one entry per CDR3 protein. Here the sample spans around 500,000 distinct CDR3 sequences, roughly 14% being singletons. The data were also submitted as part of a second study, on T cells in Graves' hyperthyroidism and ophthalmopathy. That report adds: Researchers barred patients who had uncontrolled infection, other autoimmune disease, pregnancy or lactation.

V and J are TRBV5-8 and TRBJ1-4; 9 bases line up with TRBD1. The sequence came from a man aged 30 to 39 with Graves disease. Sequencing was performed on peripheral blood mononuclear cells (PBMCs), taken at new diagnosis, from a patient treated with antithyroid drugs. This CDR3 is CASSRGTGLNEKLFF. The CDR3 region has the DNA TGCGCCAGCAGCCGCGGGACAGGGCTTAATGAAAAACTGTTTTTT.